The text below deals with one TCR beta chain. Antigen specificity is unknown. The conserved final phenylalanine or tryptophan is absent from the CDR3, which likely points to a read error. Rearranged V-D-J TRB sequences were amplified with a mixed TRB-A/B primer pool. Each CDR3 protein gets one entry after TCRdb re-called the multiplex PCR reads with MiXCR. The sample yields around 4,000 distinct CDR3 sequences, roughly 29% seen once. These data are taken from a study of T cell repertoires in aging, cancer and after chemotherapy. As for the study in general: Donor ages fell into six groups from 30 or younger up to 70 or older. Healthy donor repertoires were recorded over several months to years and showed clear clonal overlap. Study-wide results and caveats: The repertoire data cannot show anything about immunological memory following chemotherapy. Age-matched healthy donors had significantly more diverse, less clonal blood TCR repertoires than untreated cancer patients.

The template was genomic DNA from peripheral blood, not RNA. CDR3 size: 17 residues. Deletions cut 0 bases from V and 0 bases from J, with 16 bases between. Germline CDR1 SGHNT, CDR2 YYREEE (reference sequence). The TCR originated in a human donor in good health. The specimen sequenced was blood. The rearrangement links TRBV5-4 to TRBJ2-7, with D perhaps matching TRBD2 (5 bases). CDR3 in DNA: TGTGCCAGCAGCTTGGATTTGAGTAGCGTCGCCTCCTACGAGCAGTACCTC. It yields the protein CASSLDLSSVASYEQYL.